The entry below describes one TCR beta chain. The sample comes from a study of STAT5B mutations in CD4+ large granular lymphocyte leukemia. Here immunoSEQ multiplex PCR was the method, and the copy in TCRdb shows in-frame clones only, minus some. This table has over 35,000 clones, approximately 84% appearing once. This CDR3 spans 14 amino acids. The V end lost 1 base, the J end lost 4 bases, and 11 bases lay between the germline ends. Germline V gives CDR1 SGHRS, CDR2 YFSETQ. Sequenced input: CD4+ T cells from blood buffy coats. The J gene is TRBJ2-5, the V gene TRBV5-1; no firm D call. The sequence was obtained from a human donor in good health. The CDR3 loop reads CASSLLGLVETQYF. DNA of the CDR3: TGCGCCAGCAGCTTGTTGGGATTGGTAGAGACCCAGTACTTC.